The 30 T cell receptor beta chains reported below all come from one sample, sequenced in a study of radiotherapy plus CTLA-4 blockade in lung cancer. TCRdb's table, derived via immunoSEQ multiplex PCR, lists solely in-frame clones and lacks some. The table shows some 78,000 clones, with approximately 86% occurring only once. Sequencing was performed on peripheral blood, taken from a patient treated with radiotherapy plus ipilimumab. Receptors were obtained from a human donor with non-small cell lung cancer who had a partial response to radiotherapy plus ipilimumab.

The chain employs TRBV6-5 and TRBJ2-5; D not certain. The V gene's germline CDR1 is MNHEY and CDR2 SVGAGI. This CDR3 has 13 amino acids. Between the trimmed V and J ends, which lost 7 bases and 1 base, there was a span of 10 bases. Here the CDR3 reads CASNYPPQETQYF. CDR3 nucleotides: TGTGCCAGCAACTATCCCCCCCAAGAGACCCAGTACTTC.

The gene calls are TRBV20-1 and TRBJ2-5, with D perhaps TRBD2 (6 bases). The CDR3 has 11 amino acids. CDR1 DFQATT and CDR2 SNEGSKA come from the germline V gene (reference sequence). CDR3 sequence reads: CQPARGETQYF. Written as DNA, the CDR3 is TGCCAGCCAGCCCGGGGGGAGACCCAGTACTTC.

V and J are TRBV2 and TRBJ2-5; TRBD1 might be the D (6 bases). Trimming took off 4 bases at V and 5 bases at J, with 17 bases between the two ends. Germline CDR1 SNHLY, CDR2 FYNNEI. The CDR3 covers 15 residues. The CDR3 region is CASSVQGSGLETQYF. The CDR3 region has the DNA TGTGCCAGCAGTGTACAGGGTTCGGGATTGGAGACCCAGTACTTC.

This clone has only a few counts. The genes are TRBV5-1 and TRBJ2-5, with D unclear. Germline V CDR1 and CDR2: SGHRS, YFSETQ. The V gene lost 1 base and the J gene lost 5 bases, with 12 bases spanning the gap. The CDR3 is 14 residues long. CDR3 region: CASSLNPPVETQYF. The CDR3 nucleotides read TGCGCCAGCAGCTTGAACCCCCCGGTCGAGACCCAGTACTTC.

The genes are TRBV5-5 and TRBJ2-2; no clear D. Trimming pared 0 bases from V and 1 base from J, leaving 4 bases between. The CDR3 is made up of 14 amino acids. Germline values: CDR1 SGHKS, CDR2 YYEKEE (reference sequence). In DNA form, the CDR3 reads TGTGCCAGCAGCTTGGGGAGGAACACCGGGGAGCTGTTTTTT. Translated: CASSLGRNTGELFF.

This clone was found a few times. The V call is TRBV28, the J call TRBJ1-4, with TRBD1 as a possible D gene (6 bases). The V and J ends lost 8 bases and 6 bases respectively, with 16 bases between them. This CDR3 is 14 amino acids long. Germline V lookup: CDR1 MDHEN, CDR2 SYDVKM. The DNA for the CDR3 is TGTGCCAGCGGACAACCCGGGGGGCATGAAAAACTGTTTTTT. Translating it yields CASGQPGGHEKLFF.

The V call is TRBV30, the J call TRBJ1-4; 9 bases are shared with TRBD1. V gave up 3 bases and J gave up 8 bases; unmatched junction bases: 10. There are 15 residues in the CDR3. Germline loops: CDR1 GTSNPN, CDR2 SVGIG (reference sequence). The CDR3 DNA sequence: TGTGCCTGGAGCACCCGTGGACAGGGGAGGGAAAAACTGTTTTTT. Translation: CAWSTRGQGREKLFF.

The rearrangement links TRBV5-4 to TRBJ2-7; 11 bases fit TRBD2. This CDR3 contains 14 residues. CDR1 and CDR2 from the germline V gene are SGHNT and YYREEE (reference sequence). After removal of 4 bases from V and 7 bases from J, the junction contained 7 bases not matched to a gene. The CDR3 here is CASSTALAGAEQYF. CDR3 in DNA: TGTGCCAGCAGCACCGCACTAGCGGGGGCTGAGCAGTACTTC.

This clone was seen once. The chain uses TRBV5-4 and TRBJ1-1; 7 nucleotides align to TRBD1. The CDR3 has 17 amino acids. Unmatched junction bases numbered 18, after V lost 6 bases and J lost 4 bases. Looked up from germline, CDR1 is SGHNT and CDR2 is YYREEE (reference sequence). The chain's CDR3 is CASTRPIQGTYGTEAFF. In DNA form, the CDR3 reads TGTGCCAGCACCCGGCCGATACAGGGGACTTATGGCACTGAAGCTTTCTTT.

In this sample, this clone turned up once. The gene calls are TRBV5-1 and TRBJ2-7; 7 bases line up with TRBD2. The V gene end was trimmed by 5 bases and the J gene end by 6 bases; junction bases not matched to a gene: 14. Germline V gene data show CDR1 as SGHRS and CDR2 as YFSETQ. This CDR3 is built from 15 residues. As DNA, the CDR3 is TGCGCCAGCAGTAATCTACCCGGCGGGAGCGGCGAGCAGTACTTC. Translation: CASSNLPGGSGEQYF.

The CDR3 loop reads CASSEAGRVNSGANVLTF. CDR3 DNA: TGTGCCAGCAGTGAAGCTGGCAGGGTAAACTCTGGGGCCAACGTCCTGACTTTC. The chain combines TRBV6-1 with TRBJ2-6; a weak D match, TRBD1 (5 bases). V was shortened by 0 bases and J by 0 bases, with 12 bases between the two germline ends. The length of the CDR3 is 18 residues. Germline CDR1 is MNHNS and CDR2 is SASEGT.

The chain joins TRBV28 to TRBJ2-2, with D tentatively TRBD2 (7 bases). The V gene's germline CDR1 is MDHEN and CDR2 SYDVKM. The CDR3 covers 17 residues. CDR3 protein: CAVPGRGPIRNTGELFF. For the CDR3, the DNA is TGTGCAGTCCCCGGGCGGGGGCCAATAAGAAACACCGGGGAGCTGTTTTTT.

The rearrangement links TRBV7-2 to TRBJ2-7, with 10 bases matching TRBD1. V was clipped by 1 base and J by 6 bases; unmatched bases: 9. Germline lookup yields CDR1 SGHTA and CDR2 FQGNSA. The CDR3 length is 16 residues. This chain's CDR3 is CASSLVGGTGVAEQYF. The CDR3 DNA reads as TGTGCCAGCAGCTTAGTAGGTGGGACAGGGGTCGCCGAGCAGTACTTC.

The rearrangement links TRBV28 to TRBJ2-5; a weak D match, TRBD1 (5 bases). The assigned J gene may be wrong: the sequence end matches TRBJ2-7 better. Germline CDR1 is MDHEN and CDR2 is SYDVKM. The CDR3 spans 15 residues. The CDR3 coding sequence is TGTGCCAGCAGTCCACCAGGGATTCGATCCTACGAGCAGTACTTC. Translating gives CASSPPGIRSYEQYF.

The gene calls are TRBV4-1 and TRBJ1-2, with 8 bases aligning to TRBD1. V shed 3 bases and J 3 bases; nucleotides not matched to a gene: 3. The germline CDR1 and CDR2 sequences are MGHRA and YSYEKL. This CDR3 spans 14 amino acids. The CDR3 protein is CASSQQDRDYGYTF. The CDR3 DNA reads TGCGCCAGCAGCCAGCAGGACAGGGACTATGGCTACACCTTC.

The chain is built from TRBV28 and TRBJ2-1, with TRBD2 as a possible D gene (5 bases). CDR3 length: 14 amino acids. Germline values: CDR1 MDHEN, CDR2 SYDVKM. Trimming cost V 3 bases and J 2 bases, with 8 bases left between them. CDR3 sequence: CASSLVGTYNEQFF. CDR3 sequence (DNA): TGTGCCAGCAGTTTGGTCGGGACCTACAATGAGCAGTTCTTC.

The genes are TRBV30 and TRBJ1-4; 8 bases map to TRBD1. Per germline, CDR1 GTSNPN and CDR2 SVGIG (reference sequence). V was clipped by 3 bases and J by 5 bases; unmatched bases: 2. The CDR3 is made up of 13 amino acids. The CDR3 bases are TGTGCCTGGAGGTACAGGGGGAATGAAAAACTGTTTTTT. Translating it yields CAWRYRGNEKLFF.

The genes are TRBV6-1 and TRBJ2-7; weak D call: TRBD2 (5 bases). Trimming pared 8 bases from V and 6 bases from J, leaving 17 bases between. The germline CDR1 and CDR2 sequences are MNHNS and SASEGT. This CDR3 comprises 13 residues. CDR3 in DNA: TGTGCCAGCGGCGGACTGAGCCTTGGCGAGCAGTACGTC. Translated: CASGGLSLGEQYV.

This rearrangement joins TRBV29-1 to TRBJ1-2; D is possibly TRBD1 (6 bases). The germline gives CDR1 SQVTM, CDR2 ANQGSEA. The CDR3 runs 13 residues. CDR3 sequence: CLVGEQGWDGYTF. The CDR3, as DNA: TGCCTGGTCGGGGAACAGGGTTGGGATGGCTACACCTTC.

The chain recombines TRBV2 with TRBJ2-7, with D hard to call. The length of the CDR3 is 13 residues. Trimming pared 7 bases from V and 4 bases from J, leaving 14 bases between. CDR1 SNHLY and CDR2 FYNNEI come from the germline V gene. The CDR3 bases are TGTGCCAGCATCTTGAGTTTTCGTTACGAGCAGTACTTC. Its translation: CASILSFRYEQYF.

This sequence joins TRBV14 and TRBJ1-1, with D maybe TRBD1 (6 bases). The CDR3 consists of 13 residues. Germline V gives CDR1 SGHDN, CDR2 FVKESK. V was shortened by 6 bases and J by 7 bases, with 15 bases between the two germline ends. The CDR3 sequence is CASRRQAKGEAFF. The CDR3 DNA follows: TGTGCCAGCAGACGACAGGCGAAAGGTGAAGCTTTCTTT.

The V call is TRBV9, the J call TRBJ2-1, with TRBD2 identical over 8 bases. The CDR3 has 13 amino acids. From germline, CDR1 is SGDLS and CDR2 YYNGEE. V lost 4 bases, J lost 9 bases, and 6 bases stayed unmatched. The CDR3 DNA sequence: TGTGCCAGCAGCCCGGGGGGGGGAGGTGAGCAGTTCTTC. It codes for CASSPGGGGEQFF. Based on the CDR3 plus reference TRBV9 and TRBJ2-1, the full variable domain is DSGVTQTPKHLITATGQRVTLRCSPRSGDLSVYWYQQSLDQGLQFLIQYYNGEERAKGNILERFSAQQFPDLHSELNLSSLELGDSALYFCASSPGGGGEQFFGPGTRLTVL.

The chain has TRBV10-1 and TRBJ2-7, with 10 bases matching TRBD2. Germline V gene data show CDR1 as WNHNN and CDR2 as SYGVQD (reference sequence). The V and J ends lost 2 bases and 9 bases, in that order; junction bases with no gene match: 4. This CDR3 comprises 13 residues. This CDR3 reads CASSESGREWQYF. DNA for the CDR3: TGCGCCAGCAGTGAGAGCGGGAGGGAGTGGCAGTACTTC.

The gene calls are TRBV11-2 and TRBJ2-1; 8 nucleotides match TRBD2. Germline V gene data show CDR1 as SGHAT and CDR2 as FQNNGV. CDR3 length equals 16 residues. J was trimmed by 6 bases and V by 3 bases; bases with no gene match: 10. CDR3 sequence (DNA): TGTGCCAGCAGCTTTATTAGCGGGAAGAAGGGCAATGAGCAGTTCTTC. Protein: CASSFISGKKGNEQFF. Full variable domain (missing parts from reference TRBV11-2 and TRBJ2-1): EAGVAQSPRYKIIEKRQSVAFWCNPISGHATLYWYQQILGQGPKLLIQFQNNGVVDDSQLPKDRFSAERLKGVDSTLKIQPAKLEDSAVYLCASSFISGKKGNEQFFGPGTRLTVL.

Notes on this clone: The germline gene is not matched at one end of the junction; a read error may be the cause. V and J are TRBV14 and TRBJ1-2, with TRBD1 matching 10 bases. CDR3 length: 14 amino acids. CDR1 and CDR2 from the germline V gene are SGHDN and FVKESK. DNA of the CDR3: TGTGCCAGCAGCCAAGCCGGGGGGACAGGGGTTGCGTTCTTC. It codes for CASSQAGGTGVAFF.

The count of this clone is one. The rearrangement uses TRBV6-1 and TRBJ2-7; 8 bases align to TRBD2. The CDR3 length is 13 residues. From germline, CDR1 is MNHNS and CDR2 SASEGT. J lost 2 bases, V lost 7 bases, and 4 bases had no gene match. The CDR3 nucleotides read TGTGCCAGCATTTCAGCGGGAGCCTACGAGCAGTACTTC. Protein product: CASISAGAYEQYF.

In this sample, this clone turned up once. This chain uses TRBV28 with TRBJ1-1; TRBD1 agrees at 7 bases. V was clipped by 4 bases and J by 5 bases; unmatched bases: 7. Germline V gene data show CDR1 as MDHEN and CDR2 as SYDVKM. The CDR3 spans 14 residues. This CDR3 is CASSSPQGRTEAFF. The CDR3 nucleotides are TGTGCCAGCAGTTCACCACAGGGGAGGACTGAAGCTTTCTTT.

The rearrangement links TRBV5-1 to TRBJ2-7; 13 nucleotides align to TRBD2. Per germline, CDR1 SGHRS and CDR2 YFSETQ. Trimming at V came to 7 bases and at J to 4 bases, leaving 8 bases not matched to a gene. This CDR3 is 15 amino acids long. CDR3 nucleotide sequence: TGCGCCAGCTACAGAGGACTAGCGGGAGATTACGAGCAGTACTTC. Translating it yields CASYRGLAGDYEQYF. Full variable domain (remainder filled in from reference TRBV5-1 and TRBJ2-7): KAGVTQTPRYLIKTRGQQVTLSCSPISGHRSVSWYQQTPGQGLQFLFEYFSETQRNKGNFPGRFSGRQFSNSRSEMNVSTLELGDSALYLCASYRGLAGDYEQYFGPGTRLTVT.

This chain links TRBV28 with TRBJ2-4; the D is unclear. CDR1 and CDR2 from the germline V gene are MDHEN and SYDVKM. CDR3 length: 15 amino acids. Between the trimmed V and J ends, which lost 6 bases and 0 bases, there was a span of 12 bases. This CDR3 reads CASRQGGLAKNIQYF. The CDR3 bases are TGTGCCAGCAGACAAGGCGGCCTAGCCAAAAACATTCAGTACTTC.

CDR3 in amino acids: CASSYRDSTDTQYF. DNA of the CDR3: TGTGCCAGCAGTTACCGGGATAGCACAGATACGCAGTATTTT. The chain recombines TRBV6-5 with TRBJ2-3; D may be TRBD2 (5 bases). The CDR3 is 14 amino acids. Germline CDR1 MNHEY, CDR2 SVGAGI. V lost 2 bases and J 0 bases, leaving 6 bases between the germline ends.